A single T cell receptor (beta chain) is shown here with its context. Its cognate antigen has yet to be identified. Per-base quality was not reported, and no clone a single base away is much larger than it. The sample's time point, from its label and the paper: baseline before first vaccination. Samples from vaccinated people were obtained from the UK trials COV001 and COV002, which included a single-blind randomized controlled phase 2/3 trial of AZD1222 (ChAdOx1 nCoV-19) in healthy adults. For TCRbeta chain sequencing, PBMC samples were collected from trial participants at day 0 and at day 28 after the second dose. V is pruned by 9 bases and J by 8 bases, leaving 7 bases of the junction without a gene match. There are 12 amino acids in the CDR3, from cysteine to phenylalanine inclusive. Solely the CDR3 DNA is kept, with 36 bases framed from the first base. CDR1 and CDR2 (MNHEY, SVGAGI) derive from the germline V gene.

This specimen belongs to a study of T cell responses to AZD1222 COVID-19 vaccine (dated by TCRdb to about 2021). Some background on the complete study: AZD1222 recipients given second doses at about 4 weeks or at about 12 weeks were pooled, since spike-specific TCR depth and breadth were not found to differ between the two schedules. Trial participants were enrolled by age into 18-55, 56-69 and 70-plus year subgroups, with around 140, 26 and 57 TCR-sequenced participants respectively. A total of 230 to 250 trial participants underwent TCR sequencing, of whom roughly 210 had received two doses of AZD1222 and around 25 had received two doses of the MenACWY control vaccine. The study at large found these results: The 56-69-year group was small, and its depth increase did not reach significance, likely because of low power. Conclusions about previously exposed vaccinees were limited because only six or seven AZD1222 recipients were SARS-CoV-2 seropositive at baseline. Because no day 14 peak-response samples were available, the repertoires could be characterized only after the peak T cell response. Spike-specific TCR breadth and depth rose significantly after two AZD1222 doses compared with day 0 and with MenACWY recipients. Most participants were white British and females outnumbered males, and the authors suggested that clonal diversity may have been underestimated. CD4 TCRs associated with the vaccine covered the entire spike protein, and the dominant responses were in regions 160-218 and 743-854. Nearly half of unique spike-specific TCRs reportedly recognized epitopes outside regions mutated in the B.1.351 and B.1.1.7 variants.

The CDR3 regions of human TCRbeta chains were analyzed by immunosequencing. As for how the authors treated the data: TCRs in the repertoires were compared against a reference library of SARS-CoV-2-specific TCRs that had been generated with the MIRA antigen-specificity platform. Breadth was defined as the fraction of unique TCRs that were SARS-CoV-2-associated. Depth was defined as the fraction of total T cells that were SARS-CoV-2-associated. Each spike-specific TCR was assigned to its reactive spike region and to a CD4 or CD8 class using the MIRA data. Log10-transformed breadth and depth values were compared by one-way ANOVA with Sidak's multiple comparisons tests. TCRdb re-hosts the immuneACCESS table, in-frame sequences only. Its copies lack some clones; in the studies checked, an unresolved V gene accounts for under half of them, and the cause for the rest is not known. V and J calls and clone size are those listed in that table; D and trimming were worked out from the DNA. This sample holds over 100,000 clones; roughly 90% were observed only once. The ten biggest clones cover just under 6.5% of the sample.

The chain links TRBV6-5 with TRBJ1-2; 9 bases in between match TRBD1. The source of this sequence is an adult in good health. Sequences were derived from peripheral blood, sampled on day 0 of AZD1222 vaccination. The DNA reads TGTGCCAGTACACAGGGGGCTCGCGGCTACACCTTC. Translated, this gives CASTQGARGYTF.